The next 28 T cell receptor beta chains were all read from a single sample in a study of early T cells in non-severe SARS-CoV-2 infection. Each CDR3 protein gets one entry after TCRdb re-called the 5' RACE reads with MiXCR. The profile covers tens of thousands of distinct CDR3 sequences, with approximately 15% appearing a single time and roughly 4.7% taken by the ten largest. Sample: whole blood, taken at baseline. The receptors derive from an adult who was a healthcare worker with PCR-confirmed SARS-CoV-2 infection or an uninfected control (not recorded which).

This clonotype was seen only a few times. The rearrangement joins TRBV6-6 to TRBJ1-3; TRBD1 matches at 7 bases. V shed 5 bases, J shed 1 base, and the junction held 2 bases outside the gene matches. The CDR3 is 14 amino acids. The germline V gene has CDR1 MNHNY and CDR2 SVGAGI (reference sequence). DNA of the CDR3: TGTGCCAGCAGTGGGACAGATTCTGGAAACACCATATATTTT. It is translated as CASSGTDSGNTIYF.

This chain connects TRBV11-2 to TRBJ1-5; D perhaps matches TRBD1 (6 bases). The CDR3 extends over 18 amino acids. Trimming removed 0 bases at V and 4 bases at J, with 19 bases between. Germline assignment: CDR1 SGHAT and CDR2 FQNNGV. The chain's CDR3 is CASSLDYLSGTSNQPQHF. In nucleotides, the CDR3 is TGTGCCAGCAGCTTAGATTATCTGTCAGGGACATCTAATCAGCCCCAGCATTTT.

This clonotype showed up many times. This chain connects TRBV5-6 to TRBJ2-1; 7 nucleotides match TRBD2. Germline values: CDR1 SGHDT, CDR2 YYEEEE. The CDR3 covers 11 residues. V lost 3 bases and J lost 10; bases outside the gene matches: 1. CDR3 region: CASSSAGEQFF. As DNA, the CDR3 is TGTGCCAGCAGCTCAGCGGGGGAGCAGTTCTTC.

This clonotype appeared a few times. The CDR3 DNA reads as TGCGCCAGCAGCGCAGGACAGGGGGCTTTTGACACTGAAGCTTTCTTT. As protein: CASSAGQGAFDTEAFF. The rearrangement joins TRBV5-1 to TRBJ1-1; TRBD1 aligns across 11 bases. The CDR3 is 16 residues long. Looked up from germline, CDR1 is SGHRS and CDR2 is YFSETQ. The trim removed 4 bases at V and 3 bases at J, leaving 8 bases unmatched.

V is TRBV10-3 and J is TRBJ1-1; D gene uncertain. Germline assignment: CDR1 ENHRY and CDR2 SYGVKD. The CDR3 is 15 residues long. V gave up 3 bases and J gave up 1 base, with 12 bases separating them. As DNA, the CDR3 is TGTGCCATCAGTGACCCAGACACACCGAACACTGAAGCTTTCTTT. Amino acids: CAISDPDTPNTEAFF.

The V gene is TRBV28, the J gene TRBJ2-7; tentative D call: TRBD1 (5 bases). The CDR3 spans 14 residues. Germline V gene data show CDR1 as MDHEN and CDR2 as SYDVKM. V lost 6 bases and J 0 bases, leaving 12 bases between the germline ends. CDR3 sequence reads: CASSLDSPSYEQYF. CDR3 sequence (DNA): TGTGCCAGCAGCCTCGACAGCCCCTCCTACGAGCAGTACTTC.

The chain recombines TRBV28 with TRBJ1-5; 10 bases are shared with TRBD1. This CDR3 region has 16 residues. In germline, CDR1 is MDHEN, CDR2 SYDVKM. V gave up 6 bases and J gave up 3 bases; unmatched junction bases: 8. CDR3 sequence reads: CASSLAGTGDNQPQHF. CDR3 nucleotide sequence: TGTGCCAGCAGCCTAGCCGGGACAGGGGACAATCAGCCCCAGCATTTT.

V and J are TRBV4-3 and TRBJ2-2; D not certain. The CDR3 consists of 14 residues. Looked up from germline, CDR1 is LGHNA and CDR2 is YSLEER. Between the trimmed V and J ends, which lost 4 bases and 4 bases, there was a span of 10 bases. Written as DNA, the CDR3 is TGCGCCAGCAGCCCCCCCGGTGGCACCGGGGAGCTGTTTTTT. Translation: CASSPPGGTGELFF.

This clonotype was seen only a few times. V is TRBV5-1 and J is TRBJ1-1; D gene unclear. CDR3 size: 13 residues. Looked up from germline, CDR1 is SGHRS and CDR2 is YFSETQ. V was cut by 0 bases and J by 8 bases, with 11 bases left in between. CDR3 amino acids: CASSLDLSEEAFF. DNA of the CDR3: TGCGCCAGCAGCTTGGACTTGTCAGAGGAAGCTTTCTTT.

This clonotype was seen a few times. This chain uses TRBV20-1 with TRBJ1-1; D is possibly TRBD1 (6 bases). CDR3 length: 14 residues. The germline CDR1 and CDR2 sequences are DFQATT and SNEGSKA (reference sequence). V dropped 6 bases and J dropped 5 bases, with 19 bases sitting between them. The CDR3 reads CSALRGAGGTEAFF. Here the CDR3 DNA reads TGCAGTGCGTTAAGGGGGGCTGGTGGAACTGAAGCTTTCTTT.

The chain links TRBV7-8 to TRBJ1-3; maybe TRBD1 (5 bases). The length of the CDR3 is 14 residues. V gave up 3 bases and J gave up 7 bases, with 13 bases separating them. The germline CDR1 and CDR2 sequences are SGHVS and FQNEAQ. In DNA, the CDR3 is TGTGCCAGCAGCTTCTTGGGGACTTTGAACACCATATATTTT. It translates to CASSFLGTLNTIYF.

This CDR3 is CASSLAPGTAYGYTF. CDR3 sequence (DNA): TGTGCCAGCAGCTTAGCACCAGGGACAGCCTATGGCTACACCTTC. This chain joins TRBV7-9 and TRBJ1-2; 7 positions match TRBD1. The V segment lost 0 bases and the J segment 4 bases; nucleotides outside the gene matches: 5. Germline CDR1 and CDR2: SEHNR and FQNEAQ (reference sequence). This CDR3 region has 15 residues.

In this sample, this clonotype turned up many times. The chain is built from TRBV7-2 and TRBJ2-3; 10 nucleotides match TRBD2. Germline-derived CDR1 and CDR2 are SGHTA and FQGNSA. This CDR3 comprises 18 residues. Trimming cost V 5 bases and J 0 bases; bases outside gene matches: 11. CDR3 nucleotide sequence: TGTGCCAGCAGCCGTAGCGTACTAGCGGGGCCCAGCACAGATACGCAGTATTTT. Protein sequence: CASSRSVLAGPSTDTQYF.

This clonotype was counted between two and nine times. The chain combines TRBV11-2 with TRBJ1-1, with D unresolved. With 3 bases removed from V and 1 base from J, the gap between germline ends came to 12 bases. The CDR3 contains 15 residues. Germline V gene sequence: CDR1 SGHAT, CDR2 FQNNGV. In nucleotides, the CDR3 is TGTGCCAGCAGCTTCTTTGCCCGGGAGAACACTGAAGCTTTCTTT. It yields the protein CASSFFARENTEAFF.

The rearrangement uses TRBV18 and TRBJ2-1; the D gene is possibly TRBD1 (5 bases). The CDR3 sequence is 16 residues long. Trimming took 3 bases from V and 2 from J, leaving 14 bases between them. CDR1 and CDR2 from the germline V gene are KGHSH and LQKENI. The CDR3 is CASSPFDRRTYNEQFF. The CDR3 nucleotides read TGTGCCAGCTCACCCTTTGACAGACGCACCTACAATGAGCAGTTCTTC.

V usage is TRBV7-8 and J usage is TRBJ2-7; the D is unclear. CDR1 and CDR2 (germline): SGHVS, FQNEAQ. The ends were cut back, 3 bases at V and 3 bases at J, with 9 bases in the middle. This CDR3 spans 13 amino acids. This CDR3 reads CASSLANRYEQYF. The CDR3 DNA reads as TGTGCCAGCAGCTTGGCGAACCGCTACGAGCAGTACTTC.

This clonotype appeared a few times. V is TRBV11-2 and J is TRBJ2-7; D is ambiguous. Per the germline V gene, CDR1 is SGHAT and CDR2 is FQNNGV. The CDR3 consists of 15 residues. The ends were cut back, 5 bases at V and 6 bases at J, with 20 bases in the middle. CDR3 amino acids: CASSPLDSPPGEQYF. The DNA of the CDR3 is TGTGCCAGCAGCCCCCTTGACTCACCACCCGGCGAGCAGTACTTC.

This clonotype is a singleton in its sample. This chain joins TRBV28 and TRBJ2-5; TRBD2 matches 9 bases. Germline V gene data show CDR1 as MDHEN and CDR2 as SYDVKM. J was trimmed by 4 bases and V by 5 bases; bases with no gene match: 5. This CDR3 region has 14 residues. CDR3 coding DNA: TGTGCCAGCAGTCTGCGGGAGGGGAGAGAGACCCAGTACTTC. As protein: CASSLREGRETQYF.

The chain uses TRBV28 and TRBJ1-2, with D possibly TRBD1 on 5 matching bases. CDR3 length: 14 amino acids. The ends were cut back, 10 bases at V and 0 bases at J, with 15 bases in the middle. CDR1 is MDHEN and CDR2 is SYDVKM in the germline V gene. The CDR3 loop reads CANNPGRTNYGYTF. In nucleotides, the CDR3 is TGTGCCAATAATCCGGGGCGTACTAACTATGGCTACACCTTC.

This clonotype was counted ten times or more. The chain combines TRBV12-5 with TRBJ2-5; D unresolved. The CDR3 length is 13 residues. V gave up 4 bases and J gave up 5 bases, with 11 bases separating them. Germline loops: CDR1 LGHNT, CDR2 FRNRAP. The CDR3 DNA sequence: TGTGCTAGTGGTTCCAACGTTGCGGAGACCCAGTACTTC. It translates to CASGSNVAETQYF.

The chain is built from TRBV4-1 and TRBJ1-4; no reliable D call. The ends were cut back, 5 bases at V and 1 base at J, with 8 bases in the middle. The CDR3 runs 14 residues. Germline V lookup: CDR1 MGHRA, CDR2 YSYEKL. CDR3 sequence reads: CASSIRVTNEKLFF. For the CDR3, the DNA is TGCGCCAGCAGCATACGGGTAACTAATGAAAAACTGTTTTTT.

This clonotype appeared a few times. The chain is built from TRBV15 and TRBJ1-1; 7 nucleotides match TRBD1. V lost 5 bases, J lost 2 bases, and 5 bases stayed unmatched. Per germline, CDR1 LNHNV and CDR2 YYDKDF (reference sequence). The CDR3 consists of 14 residues. CDR3 sequence (DNA): TGTGCCACCAGCGGCGGGACAGTCAACACTGAAGCTTTCTTT. It yields the protein CATSGGTVNTEAFF.

This sequence joins TRBV6-1 and TRBJ2-3; TRBD2 aligns across 10 bases. V shed 2 bases and J 5 bases; nucleotides not matched to a gene: 4. This CDR3 is built from 15 residues. Germline loops: CDR1 MNHNS, CDR2 SASEGT. As DNA, the CDR3 is TGTGCCAGCAGTGAACAAGCGGGAGGGCAAGATACGCAGTATTTT. Its protein product is CASSEQAGGQDTQYF.

The gene calls are TRBV18 and TRBJ2-3, with D perhaps matching TRBD2 (5 bases). CDR1 is KGHSH, CDR2 LQKENI, per germline. CDR3 size: 16 residues. The germline V and J ends were trimmed by 3 bases and 1 base, with 14 bases remaining between them. CDR3 residues: CASSPLGVQGTDTQYF. In DNA form, the CDR3 reads TGTGCCAGCTCACCTCTCGGGGTGCAGGGCACAGATACGCAGTATTTT.

In DNA form, the CDR3 reads TGTGCCAGCAGTCACTGGCAAGGCGAATCACCCCTCCACTTT. Its protein is CASSHWQGESPLHF. The rearrangement links TRBV12-3 or TRBV12-4 to TRBJ1-6, with D unclear. This CDR3 region has 14 residues. V shed 5 bases and J shed 10 bases, with 15 bases lying between them.

J is TRBJ2-5 and V is TRBV5-4; 12 bases map to TRBD1. V shed 4 bases and J 5 bases; nucleotides not matched to a gene: 9. Per germline, CDR1 SGHNT and CDR2 YYREEE (reference sequence). The CDR3 runs to 16 residues. The CDR3: CASSPRDRGLGETQYF. The CDR3 bases are TGTGCCAGCAGCCCCCGGGACAGGGGGCTCGGGGAGACCCAGTACTTC. Full variable domain (remainder filled in from reference TRBV5-4 and TRBJ2-5): ETGVTQSPTHLIKTRGQQVTLRCSSQSGHNTVSWYQQALGQGPQFIFQYYREEENGRGNFPPRFSGLQFPNYSSELNVNALELDDSALYLCASSPRDRGLGETQYFGPGTRLLVL.

The chain uses TRBV20-1 and TRBJ2-3; 12 nucleotides agree with TRBD2. Unmatched junction bases numbered 9, after V lost 6 bases and J lost 8 bases. The CDR3 is 14 amino acids. CDR1 DFQATT and CDR2 SNEGSKA come from the germline V gene (reference sequence). The CDR3 protein is CSAKLAGGPGTQYF. CDR3 sequence (DNA): TGCAGTGCAAAGCTAGCGGGAGGGCCCGGTACGCAGTATTTT.

This clonotype was detected only a few times. The rearrangement joins TRBV6-6 to TRBJ2-1; 9 bases match TRBD2. Germline V gene lookup returns CDR1 MNHNY and CDR2 SVGAGI (reference sequence). CDR3 size: 15 residues. V lost 2 bases, J lost 6 bases, and 5 bases stayed unmatched. The CDR3 loop is CASSYGASGINEQFF. The CDR3 bases are TGTGCCAGCAGTTACGGGGCTAGCGGGATCAATGAGCAGTTCTTC.